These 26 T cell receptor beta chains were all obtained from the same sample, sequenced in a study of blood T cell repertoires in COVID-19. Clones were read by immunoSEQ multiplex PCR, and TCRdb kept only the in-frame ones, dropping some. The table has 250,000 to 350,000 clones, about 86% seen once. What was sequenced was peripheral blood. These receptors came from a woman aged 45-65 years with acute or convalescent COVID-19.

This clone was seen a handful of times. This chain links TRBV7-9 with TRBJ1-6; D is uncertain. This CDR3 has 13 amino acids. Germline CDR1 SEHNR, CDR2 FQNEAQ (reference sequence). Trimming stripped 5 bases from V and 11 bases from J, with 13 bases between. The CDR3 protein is CASSLPLAAPLHF. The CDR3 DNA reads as TGTGCCAGCAGCCTCCCGCTGGCGGCACCCCTCCACTTT.

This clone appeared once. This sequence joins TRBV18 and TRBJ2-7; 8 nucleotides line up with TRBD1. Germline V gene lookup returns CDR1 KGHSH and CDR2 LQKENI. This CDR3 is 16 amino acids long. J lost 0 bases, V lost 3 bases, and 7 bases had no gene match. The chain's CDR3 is CASSPGTGASSYEQYF. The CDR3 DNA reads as TGTGCCAGCTCACCCGGGACAGGCGCCTCCTCCTACGAGCAGTACTTC.

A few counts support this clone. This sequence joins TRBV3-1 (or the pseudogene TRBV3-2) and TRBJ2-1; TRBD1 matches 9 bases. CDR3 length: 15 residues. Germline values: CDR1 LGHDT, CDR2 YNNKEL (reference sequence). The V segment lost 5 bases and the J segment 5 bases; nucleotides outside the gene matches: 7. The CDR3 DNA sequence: TGTGCCAGCAGCGCCGGGACAGGGATTAACAATGAGCAGTTCTTC. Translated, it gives CASSAGTGINNEQFF.

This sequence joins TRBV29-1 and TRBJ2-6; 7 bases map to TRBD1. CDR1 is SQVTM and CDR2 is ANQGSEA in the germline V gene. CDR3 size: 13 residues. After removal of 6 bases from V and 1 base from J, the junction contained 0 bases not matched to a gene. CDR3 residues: CSVQGSGANVLTF. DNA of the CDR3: TGCAGCGTACAGGGGTCTGGGGCCAACGTCCTGACTTTC.

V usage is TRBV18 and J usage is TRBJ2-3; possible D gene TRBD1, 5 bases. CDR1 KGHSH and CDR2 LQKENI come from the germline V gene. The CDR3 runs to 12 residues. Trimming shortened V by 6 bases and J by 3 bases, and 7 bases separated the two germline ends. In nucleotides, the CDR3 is TGTGCCAGCTCGCAGGGAACAGATACGCAGTATTTT. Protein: CASSQGTDTQYF.

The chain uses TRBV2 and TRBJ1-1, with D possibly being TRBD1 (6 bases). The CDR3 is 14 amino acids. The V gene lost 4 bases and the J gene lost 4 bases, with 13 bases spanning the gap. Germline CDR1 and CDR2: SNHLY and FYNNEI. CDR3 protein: CASSGNRVGTEAFF. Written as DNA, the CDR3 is TGTGCCAGCAGTGGGAACAGGGTAGGCACTGAAGCTTTCTTT.

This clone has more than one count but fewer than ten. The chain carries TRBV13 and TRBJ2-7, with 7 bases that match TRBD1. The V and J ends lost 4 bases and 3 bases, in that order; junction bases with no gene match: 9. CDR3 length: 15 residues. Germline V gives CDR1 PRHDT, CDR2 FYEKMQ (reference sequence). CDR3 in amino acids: CASSSSGTVDYEQYF. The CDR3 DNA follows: TGTGCCAGCAGCTCGTCCGGGACAGTAGACTACGAGCAGTACTTC. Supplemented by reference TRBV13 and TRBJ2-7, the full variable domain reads AAGVIQSPRHLIKEKRETATLKCYPIPRHDTVYWYQQGPGQDPQFLISFYEKMQSDKGSIPDRFSAQQFSDYHSELNMSSLELGDSALYFCASSSSGTVDYEQYFGPGTRLTVT.

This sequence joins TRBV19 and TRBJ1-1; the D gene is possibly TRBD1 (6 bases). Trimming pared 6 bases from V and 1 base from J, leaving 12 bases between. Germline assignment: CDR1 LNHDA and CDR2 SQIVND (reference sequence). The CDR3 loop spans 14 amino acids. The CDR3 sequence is CASSPQGSNTEAFF. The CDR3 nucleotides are TGTGCCAGTAGCCCACAGGGCTCGAACACTGAAGCTTTCTTT. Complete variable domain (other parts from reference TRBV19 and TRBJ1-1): DGGITQSPKYLFRKEGQNVTLSCEQNLNHDAMYWYRQDPGQGLRLIYYSQIVNDFQKGDIAEGYSVSREKKESFPLTVTSAQKNPTAFYLCASSPQGSNTEAFFGQGTRLTVV.

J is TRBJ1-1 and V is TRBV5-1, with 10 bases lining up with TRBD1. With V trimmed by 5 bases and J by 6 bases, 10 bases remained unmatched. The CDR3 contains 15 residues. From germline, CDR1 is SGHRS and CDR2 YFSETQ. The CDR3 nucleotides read TGCGCCAGCAGACCCCTGACAGGGGGCGCATCTGAAGCTTTCTTT. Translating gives CASRPLTGGASEAFF.

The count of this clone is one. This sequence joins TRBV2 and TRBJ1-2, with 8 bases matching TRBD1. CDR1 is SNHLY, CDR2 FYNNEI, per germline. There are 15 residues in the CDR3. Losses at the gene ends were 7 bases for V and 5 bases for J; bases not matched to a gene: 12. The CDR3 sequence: CASMKAGTGAYGYTF. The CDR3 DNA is TGTGCCAGCATGAAAGCCGGGACAGGAGCTTATGGCTACACCTTC.

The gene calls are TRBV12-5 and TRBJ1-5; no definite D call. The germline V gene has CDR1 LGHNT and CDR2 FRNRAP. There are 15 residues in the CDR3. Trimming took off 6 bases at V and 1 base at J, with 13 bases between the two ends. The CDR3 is CASGRSVYSNQPQHF. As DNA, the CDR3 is TGTGCTAGTGGGCGTAGTGTATACAGCAATCAGCCCCAGCATTTT. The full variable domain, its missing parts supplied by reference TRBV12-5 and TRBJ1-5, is DARVTQTPRHKVTEMGQEVTMRCQPILGHNTVFWYRQTMMQGLELLAYFRNRAPLDDSGMPKDRFSAEMPDATLATLKIQPSEPRDSAVYFCASGRSVYSNQPQHFGDGTRLSIL.

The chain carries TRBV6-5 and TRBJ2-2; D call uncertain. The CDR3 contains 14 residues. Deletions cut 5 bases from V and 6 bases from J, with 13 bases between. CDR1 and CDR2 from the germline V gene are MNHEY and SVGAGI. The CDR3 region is CASSPILKAGELFF. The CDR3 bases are TGTGCCAGCAGTCCTATACTGAAAGCCGGGGAGCTGTTTTTT.

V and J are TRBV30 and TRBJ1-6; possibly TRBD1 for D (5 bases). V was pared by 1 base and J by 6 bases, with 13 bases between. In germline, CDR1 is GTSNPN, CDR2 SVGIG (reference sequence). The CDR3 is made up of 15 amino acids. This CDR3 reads CAWSDDRRGNSPLHF. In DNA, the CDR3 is TGTGCCTGGAGTGATGACCGGAGGGGTAATTCACCCCTCCACTTT.

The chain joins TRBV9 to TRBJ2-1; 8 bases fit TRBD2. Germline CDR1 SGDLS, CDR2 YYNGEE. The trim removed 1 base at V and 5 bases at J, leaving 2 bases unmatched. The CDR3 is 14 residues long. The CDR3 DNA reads TGTGCCAGCAGCGTAACTAGCGGCCACAATGAGCAGTTCTTC. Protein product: CASSVTSGHNEQFF.

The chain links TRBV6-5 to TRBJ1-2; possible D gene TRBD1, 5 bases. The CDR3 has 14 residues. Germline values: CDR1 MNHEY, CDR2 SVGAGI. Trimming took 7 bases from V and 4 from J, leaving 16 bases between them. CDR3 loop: CASTAEGRTYGYTF. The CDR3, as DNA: TGTGCCAGCACCGCGGAGGGACGGACCTATGGCTACACCTTC.

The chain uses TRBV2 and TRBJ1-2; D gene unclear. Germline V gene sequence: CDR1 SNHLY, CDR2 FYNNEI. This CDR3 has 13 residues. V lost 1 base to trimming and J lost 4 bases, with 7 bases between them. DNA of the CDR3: TGTGCCAGCAGTGAAGGTGTCAGCTATGGCTACACCTTC. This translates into CASSEGVSYGYTF.

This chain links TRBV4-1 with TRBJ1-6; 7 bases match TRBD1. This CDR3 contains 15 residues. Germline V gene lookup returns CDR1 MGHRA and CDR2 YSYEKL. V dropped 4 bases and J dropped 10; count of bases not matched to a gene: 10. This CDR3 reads CASSPGTDPSSPLHF. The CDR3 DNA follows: TGCGCCAGCAGCCCTGGGACAGACCCAAGCTCACCCCTCCACTTT.

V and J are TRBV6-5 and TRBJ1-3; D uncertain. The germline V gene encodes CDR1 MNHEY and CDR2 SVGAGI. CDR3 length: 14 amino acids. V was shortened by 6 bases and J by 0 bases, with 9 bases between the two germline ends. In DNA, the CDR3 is TGTGCCAGCAGATCAGGTATCTCTGGAAACACCATATATTTT. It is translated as CASRSGISGNTIYF.

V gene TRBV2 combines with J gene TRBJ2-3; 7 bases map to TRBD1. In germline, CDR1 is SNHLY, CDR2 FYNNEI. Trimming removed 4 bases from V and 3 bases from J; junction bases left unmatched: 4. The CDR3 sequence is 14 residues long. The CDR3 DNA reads TGTGCCAGCAGTGCATCGACAGGGACAGATACGCAGTATTTT. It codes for CASSASTGTDTQYF.

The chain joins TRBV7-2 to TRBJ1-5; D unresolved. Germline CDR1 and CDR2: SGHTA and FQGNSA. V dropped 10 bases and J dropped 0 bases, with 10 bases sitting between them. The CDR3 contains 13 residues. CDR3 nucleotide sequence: TGTGCCACCGGACTGTATAGCAATCAGCCCCAGCATTTT. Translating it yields CATGLYSNQPQHF.

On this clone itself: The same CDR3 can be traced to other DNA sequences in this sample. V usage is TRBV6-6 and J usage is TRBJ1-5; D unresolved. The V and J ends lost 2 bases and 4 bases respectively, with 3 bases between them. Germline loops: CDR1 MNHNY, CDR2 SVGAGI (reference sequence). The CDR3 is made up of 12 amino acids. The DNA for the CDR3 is TGTGCCAGCAGTTACCTAAATCAGCCCCAGCATTTT. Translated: CASSYLNQPQHF.

CDR3 sequence reads: CASRPLTGGTGNTIYF. DNA of the CDR3: TGTGCCAGCAGGCCTCTGACAGGGGGCACTGGAAACACCATATATTTT. The chain combines TRBV6-2 or TRBV6-3 with TRBJ1-3; TRBD1 agrees at 10 bases. Per the germline V gene, CDR1 is MNHEY and CDR2 is SVGEGT. This CDR3 has 16 amino acids. V was pared by 6 bases and J by 2 bases, with 7 bases of the junction left unmatched.

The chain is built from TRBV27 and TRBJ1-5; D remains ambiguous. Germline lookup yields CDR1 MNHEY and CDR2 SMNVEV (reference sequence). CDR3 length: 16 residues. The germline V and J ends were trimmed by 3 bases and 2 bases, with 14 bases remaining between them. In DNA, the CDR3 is TGTGCCAGCAGTTTGGGAGGGATCGGGGGCAATCAGCCCCAGCATTTT. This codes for CASSLGGIGGNQPQHF.

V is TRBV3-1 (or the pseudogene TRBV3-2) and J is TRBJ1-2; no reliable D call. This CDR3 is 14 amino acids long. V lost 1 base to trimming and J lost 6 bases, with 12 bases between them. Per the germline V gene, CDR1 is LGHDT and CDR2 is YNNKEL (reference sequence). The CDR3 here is CASSQGPSADGYTF. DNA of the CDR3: TGTGCCAGCAGCCAAGGTCCCTCCGCAGATGGCTACACCTTC.

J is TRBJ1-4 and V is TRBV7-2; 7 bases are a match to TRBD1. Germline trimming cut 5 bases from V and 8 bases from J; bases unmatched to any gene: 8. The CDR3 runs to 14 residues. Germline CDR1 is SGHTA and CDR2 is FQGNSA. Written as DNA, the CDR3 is TGTGCCAGCAGCCCCCGGACAGGACTGGAAAAACTGTTTTTT. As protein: CASSPRTGLEKLFF.

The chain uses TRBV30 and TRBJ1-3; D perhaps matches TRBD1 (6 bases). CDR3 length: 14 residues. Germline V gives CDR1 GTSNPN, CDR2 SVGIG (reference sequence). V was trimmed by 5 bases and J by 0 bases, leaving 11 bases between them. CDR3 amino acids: CAWSRGGSGNTIYF. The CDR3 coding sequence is TGTGCCTGGTCTAGAGGGGGCTCTGGAAACACCATATATTTT.